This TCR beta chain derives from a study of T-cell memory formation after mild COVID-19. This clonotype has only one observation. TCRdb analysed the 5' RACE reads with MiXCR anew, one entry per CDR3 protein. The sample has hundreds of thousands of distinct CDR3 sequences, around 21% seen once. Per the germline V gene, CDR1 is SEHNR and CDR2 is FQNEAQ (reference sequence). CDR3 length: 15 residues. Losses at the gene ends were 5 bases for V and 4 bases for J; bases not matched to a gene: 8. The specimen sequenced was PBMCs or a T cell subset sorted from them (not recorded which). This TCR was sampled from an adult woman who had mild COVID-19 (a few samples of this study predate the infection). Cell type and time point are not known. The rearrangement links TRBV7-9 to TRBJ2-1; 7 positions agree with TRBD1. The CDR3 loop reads CASSHEWDSYNEQFF. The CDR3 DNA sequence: TGTGCCAGCAGCCACGAATGGGACAGTTACAATGAGCAGTTCTTC. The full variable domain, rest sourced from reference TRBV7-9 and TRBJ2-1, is DTGVSQNPRHKITKRGQNVTFRCDPISEHNRLYWYRQTLGQGPEFLTYFQNEAQLEKSRLLSDRFSAERPKGSFSTLEIQRTEQGDSAMYLCASSHEWDSYNEQFFGPGTRLTVL.